These 4 T cell receptor beta chains came from one sample sequenced in a study of blood T cell repertoires in COVID-19. Sequencing was performed with immunoSEQ multiplex PCR; in TCRdb, only in-frame clones are kept and a portion is missing. The sample has some 14,000 clones, around 86% seen once; the top ten hold around 50%. The sample consisted of peripheral blood. The receptors come from a man in his 60s with acute or convalescent COVID-19.

The J gene is TRBJ2-6, the V gene TRBV18; D call uncertain. Germline lookup yields CDR1 KGHSH and CDR2 LQKENI. V lost 6 bases and J 4 bases, leaving 13 bases between the germline ends. The CDR3 length is 15 residues. The CDR3 nucleotides are TGTGCCAGCTCCCTCGGTCAACCCGGGGCCAACGTCCTGACTTTC. Protein: CASSLGQPGANVLTF.

The chain recombines TRBV27 with TRBJ1-6; 7 positions agree with TRBD1. CDR1 is MNHEY and CDR2 is SMNVEV in the germline V gene (reference sequence). The CDR3 covers 14 residues. Trimming cost V 7 bases and J 6 bases; bases outside gene matches: 6. The CDR3, as DNA: TGTGCCAGCACCTTGGGACAGATTAATTCACCCCTCCACTTT. It codes for CASTLGQINSPLHF.

The chain is built from TRBV3-1 (or the pseudogene TRBV3-2) and TRBJ2-7; a weak D match, TRBD2 (6 bases). Germline-derived CDR1 and CDR2 are LGHDT and YNNKEL (reference sequence). Trimming shortened V by 4 bases and J by 0 bases, and 13 bases separated the two germline ends. There are 15 residues in the CDR3. Written as DNA, the CDR3 is TGTGCCAGCAGCCGGGACTTCTCGGTCTCCTACGAGCAGTACTTC. Its translation: CASSRDFSVSYEQYF.

The chain recombines TRBV11-2 with TRBJ2-7; 7 nucleotides line up with TRBD1. The V segment lost 6 bases and the J segment 1 base; nucleotides outside the gene matches: 9. CDR3 length equals 15 residues. Germline V CDR1 and CDR2: SGHAT, FQNNGV. CDR3 region: CASSHSGTASYEQYF. CDR3 bases: TGTGCCAGCAGTCACTCCGGGACAGCTTCCTACGAGCAGTACTTC.